The 23 T cell receptor beta chains presented below share a single source sample, sequenced in a study of follicular helper T cells after annual influenza vaccination. Here immunoSEQ multiplex PCR was the method, and the copy in TCRdb shows in-frame clones only, minus some. The top ten hold over 0.4% of the sample, which has 9,000 to 10,000 clones, approximately 90% seen once. Time point indicated: 2015-2016 season, pre-vaccination. The specimen comprised CXCR5+ CD38- circulating T follicular helper cells from blood, sampled on the day of influenza vaccination. Subset given: circulating Tfh, non-naive CD4+CXCR5+PD-1+ (ICOS+CD38+ or ICOS-CD38-). The source is an adult who received the influenza vaccine.

The CDR3 loop is CASSLLRQGGNQPQHF. Written as DNA, the CDR3 is TGTGCCAGCAGCTTGCTTAGACAGGGCGGCAATCAGCCCCAGCATTTT. The chain couples TRBV5-6 to TRBJ1-5; TRBD1 matches at 7 bases. In germline, CDR1 is SGHDT, CDR2 YYEEEE. The CDR3 sequence is 16 residues long. V trimming: 1 base; J trimming: 2 bases; junction bases outside the gene matches: 6.

This clone showed up just once. The chain is built from TRBV29-1 and TRBJ2-7; perhaps TRBD1 as D (7 bases). Deletions cut 3 bases from V and 1 base from J, with 13 bases between. The CDR3 is made up of 14 amino acids. Germline V CDR1 and CDR2: SQVTM, ANQGSEA. The CDR3 here is CSVDKQGTSYEQYF. The CDR3 nucleotides are TGCAGCGTTGACAAACAGGGGACTTCCTACGAGCAGTACTTC.

The chain couples TRBV6-4 to TRBJ1-2; TRBD1 matches 7 bases. The CDR3 is 14 residues long. The J segment lost 0 bases and the V segment lost 11 bases, leaving 9 bases of the junction unmatched. Germline values: CDR1 MRHNA, CDR2 SNTAGT. The CDR3 protein is CAGRADRPNYGYTF. CDR3 bases: TGTGCCGGCCGAGCGGACAGGCCTAACTATGGCTACACCTTC.

The genes are TRBV19 and TRBJ2-7, with 7 bases lining up with TRBD1. The junction had 9 bases not matched to a gene; V was cut back by 3 bases and J by 4 bases. The CDR3 sequence is 15 residues long. In germline, CDR1 is LNHDA, CDR2 SQIVND (reference sequence). The chain's CDR3 is CASSIARRGFYEQYF. CDR3 nucleotides: TGTGCCAGTAGTATCGCACGCAGGGGGTTTTACGAGCAGTACTTC. The variable domain in full, completed from reference TRBV19 and TRBJ2-7, reads DGGITQSPKYLFRKEGQNVTLSCEQNLNHDAMYWYRQDPGQGLRLIYYSQIVNDFQKGDIAEGYSVSREKKESFPLTVTSAQKNPTAFYLCASSIARRGFYEQYFGPGTRLTVT.

This chain joins TRBV6-5 and TRBJ1-1; possibly TRBD1 for D (5 bases). The germline gives CDR1 MNHEY, CDR2 SVGAGI. Deletions cut 6 bases from V and 5 bases from J, with 16 bases between. The CDR3 is 14 residues long. The DNA of the CDR3 is TGTGCCAGCAGCCAAGCGGGGGGGGATACTGAAGCTTTCTTT. It codes for CASSQAGGDTEAFF.

This rearrangement joins TRBV29-1 to TRBJ2-2; TRBD2 aligns across 8 bases. CDR3 length equals 14 residues. V was clipped by 4 bases and J by 6 bases; unmatched bases: 7. Looked up from germline, CDR1 is SQVTM and CDR2 is ANQGSEA. The CDR3 nucleotides read TGCAGCGTTGCGGGGGCGGGGGGCGCCGGGGAGCTGTTTTTT. Translation: CSVAGAGGAGELFF.

The V call is TRBV7-9, the J call TRBJ2-3; TRBD2 agrees at 13 bases. CDR1 and CDR2 (germline): SEHNR, FQNEAQ (reference sequence). CDR3 length: 17 amino acids. Trimming cost V 5 bases and J 5 bases; bases outside gene matches: 10. Here the CDR3 reads CASSPRLAGGSGDTQYF. CDR3 in DNA: TGTGCCAGCAGCCCTCGACTAGCGGGGGGTTCAGGAGATACGCAGTATTTT.

The chain joins TRBV5-1 to TRBJ1-6; D remains ambiguous. The CDR3 spans 15 residues. Germline V CDR1 and CDR2: SGHRS, YFSETQ. Trimming removed 5 bases at V and 7 bases at J, with 16 bases between. DNA of the CDR3: TGCGCCAGCAGACCTCTAGACCCGGAGAATTCACCCCTCCACTTT. Translating it yields CASRPLDPENSPLHF.

V usage is TRBV18 and J usage is TRBJ1-5, with D possibly TRBD1 on 6 matching bases. Germline-derived CDR1 and CDR2 are KGHSH and LQKENI. V shed 4 bases and J shed 4 bases, with 8 bases lying between them. The CDR3 has 13 residues. CDR3 residues: CASSLQGNQPQHF. As DNA, the CDR3 is TGTGCCAGCTCACTACAGGGAAATCAGCCCCAGCATTTT.

Points on this clone: The CDR3 carries no conserved terminal phenylalanine or tryptophan, so it likely arises from a read error. It is unclear where the CDR3 begins or ends on the DNA, so no DNA is shown, and the CDR3 is as TCRdb lists it. The chain combines TRBV6-6 with TRBJ1-3; TRBD1, the table's D call, lacks a check against the DNA. Germline CDR1 reads MNHNY; CDR2 reads SVGAGI (reference sequence). The CDR3 sequence runs 9 residues, both termini included. CDR3 region: CASSPPVNM.

This chain connects TRBV30 to TRBJ1-6, with 10 bases identical to TRBD1. Germline CDR1 and CDR2: GTSNPN and SVGIG (reference sequence). The CDR3 consists of 13 residues. V shed 8 bases and J 6 bases; nucleotides not matched to a gene: 4. CDR3 sequence (DNA): TGTGCCGGTCGGACAGGGGGTAATTCACCCCTCCACTTT. Translation gives CAGRTGGNSPLHF.

This clone was found a few times. This rearrangement joins TRBV11-2 to TRBJ2-7; 9 nucleotides line up with TRBD1. With 5 bases clipped from V and 3 bases from J, the junction kept 11 bases outside the gene matches. This CDR3 spans 16 amino acids. Germline V gene data show CDR1 as SGHAT and CDR2 as FQNNGV. Here the CDR3 DNA reads TGTGCCAGCAGCCCTATTTCTAGACAGGGGGACTACGAGCAGTACTTC. This sequence encodes CASSPISRQGDYEQYF.

This clone showed up just a few times. This sequence joins TRBV7-2 and TRBJ1-5; D gene unclear. The CDR3 sequence is 14 residues long. Between the trimmed V and J ends, which lost 2 bases and 8 bases, there was a span of 13 bases. Germline CDR1 SGHTA, CDR2 FQGNSA. The CDR3 coding sequence is TGTGCCAGCAGCTTACGCGGGGTTTGGGAGCCCCAGCATTTT. As protein: CASSLRGVWEPQHF.

In its sample, this clone was seen once. This chain uses TRBV5-4 with TRBJ2-7; no clear D. The CDR3 contains 13 residues. CDR1 is SGHNT, CDR2 YYREEE, per germline (reference sequence). Between the trimmed V and J ends, which lost 4 bases and 0 bases, there was a span of 8 bases. The DNA for the CDR3 is TGTGCCAGCAGCGGATCGAGCTCCTACGAGCAGTACTTC. Translating gives CASSGSSSYEQYF.

This sequence joins TRBV4-2 and TRBJ2-3, with 13 bases matching TRBD2. V lost 7 bases to trimming and J lost 7 bases; unmatched junction nucleotides: 8. Per germline, CDR1 LGHNA and CDR2 YNFKEQ. The CDR3 is made up of 15 amino acids. CDR3 nucleotide sequence: TGTGCCAGCAATGGTGGGACTAGCGGGGATAATACGCAGTATTTT. Encoded protein: CASNGGTSGDNTQYF.

The sample holds a few counts of this clone. V is TRBV9 and J is TRBJ2-7; the D gene is possibly TRBD1 (6 bases). The V end lost 4 bases, the J end lost 11 bases, and 19 bases lay between the germline ends. CDR1 is SGDLS, CDR2 YYNGEE, per germline. The CDR3 contains 13 residues. CDR3: CASSPNLRDIKYF. CDR3 sequence (DNA): TGTGCCAGCAGCCCAAATCTCCGGGACATCAAGTACTTC.

V gene TRBV7-8 combines with J gene TRBJ1-2; 8 bases map to TRBD1. CDR1 SGHVS and CDR2 FQNEAQ come from the germline V gene. V shed 5 bases, J shed 2 bases, and the junction held 10 bases outside the gene matches. The CDR3 runs to 16 residues. CDR3 in amino acids: CASSLAGQGLNYGYTF. The CDR3 nucleotides read TGTGCCAGCAGCCTCGCTGGACAGGGTTTAAACTATGGCTACACCTTC.

The V and J genes are TRBV5-1 and TRBJ2-7; 14 bases are a match to TRBD2. This CDR3 spans 15 amino acids. Germline CDR1 and CDR2: SGHRS and YFSETQ. V gave up 4 bases and J gave up 5 bases; unmatched junction bases: 5. As DNA, the CDR3 is TGCGCCAGCAGCCCATTGACTAGCGGGGGGGACGAGCAGTACTTC. Translation: CASSPLTSGGDEQYF.

DNA for the CDR3: TGTGCCAGCAGCCGAACGACAGGCATCACTGAAGCTTTCTTT. It is translated as CASSRTTGITEAFF. This chain links TRBV7-3 with TRBJ1-1, with D perhaps matching TRBD1 (6 bases). Trimming removed 5 bases at V and 4 bases at J, with 14 bases between. The germline V gene encodes CDR1 SGHTA and CDR2 FQGTGA. The CDR3 covers 14 residues.

J is TRBJ2-3 and V is TRBV4-2; no definite D call. CDR3 length: 14 residues. In germline, CDR1 is LGHNA, CDR2 YNFKEQ. Trimming pared 3 bases from V and 0 bases from J, leaving 7 bases between. CDR3 region: CASSHPESTDTQYF. The CDR3 region has the DNA TGTGCCAGCAGCCATCCAGAGAGCACAGATACGCAGTATTTT.

This chain joins TRBV5-4 and TRBJ2-7; no clear D gene. The germline gives CDR1 SGHNT, CDR2 YYREEE (reference sequence). Trimming removed 2 bases from V and 2 bases from J, with 11 bases in between. This CDR3 comprises 14 residues. This CDR3 reads CASSLNDGTYEQYF. The DNA of the CDR3 is TGTGCCAGCAGCTTAAATGACGGCACCTACGAGCAGTACTTC. The full variable domain, completed using reference TRBV5-4 and TRBJ2-7, is ETGVTQSPTHLIKTRGQQVTLRCSSQSGHNTVSWYQQALGQGPQFIFQYYREEENGRGNFPPRFSGLQFPNYSSELNVNALELDDSALYLCASSLNDGTYEQYFGPGTRLTVT.

The V and J genes are TRBV11-3 and TRBJ1-3; D remains unclear. V was shortened by 5 bases and J by 10 bases, with 12 bases between the two germline ends. The CDR3 covers 12 residues. In germline, CDR1 is SGHNT, CDR2 YENEEA. CDR3 bases: TGTGCCAGCAGCCCTCCGGGCGGGACCATATATTTT. Translation: CASSPPGGTIYF.

This chain's CDR3 is CASSEPGTDIYEQYF. The DNA for the CDR3 is TGTGCCAGCAGTGAGCCCGGGACGGATATTTACGAGCAGTACTTC. V is TRBV6-1 and J is TRBJ2-7, with D perhaps TRBD1 or TRBD2 (5 bases each). The germline CDR1 and CDR2 sequences are MNHNS and SASEGT. The CDR3 sequence is 15 residues long. With 3 bases removed from V and 4 bases from J, the gap between germline ends came to 16 bases.